This T cell receptor (beta chain) derives from a study of post-analysis software for immune sequencing data. Study-wide results and limits: Controls showed lower frequencies than patients for five or six TRBV segments, and TRBV5-6, TRBV5-1 and TRBV20-1 were among these. Controls' normalized Chao1 diversity significantly exceeded that of multiple sclerosis patients. F-measure co-clustering was strong for batch-matched samples.

This clonotype came up a few times. The antigen remains undetermined. Carried by the TCR beta cDNA libraries were unique molecular identifiers. Roughly 470,000 cDNA molecules came from about 1 to 10 million T cells. TCRdb processed the PCR reads anew with MiXCR; each CDR3 protein has one entry. The sample holds roughly 650,000 distinct CDR3 sequences; over 45% are singletons and the top ten take over 9%. CDR3 length: 13 amino acids. The trim removed 0 bases at V and 9 bases at J, leaving 3 bases unmatched. CDR1 and CDR2 from the germline V gene are SGHAT and FQNNGV. V gene TRBV11-2 combines with J gene TRBJ2-5, with 8 bases matching TRBD2. The sample taken for sequencing was blood. This receptor was obtained from a girl aged 2 to 9 with multiple sclerosis. The CDR3 protein is CASSLELRGAQYF. In DNA, the CDR3 is TGTGCCAGCAGCTTAGAGTTGCGGGGGGCCCAGTACTTC.